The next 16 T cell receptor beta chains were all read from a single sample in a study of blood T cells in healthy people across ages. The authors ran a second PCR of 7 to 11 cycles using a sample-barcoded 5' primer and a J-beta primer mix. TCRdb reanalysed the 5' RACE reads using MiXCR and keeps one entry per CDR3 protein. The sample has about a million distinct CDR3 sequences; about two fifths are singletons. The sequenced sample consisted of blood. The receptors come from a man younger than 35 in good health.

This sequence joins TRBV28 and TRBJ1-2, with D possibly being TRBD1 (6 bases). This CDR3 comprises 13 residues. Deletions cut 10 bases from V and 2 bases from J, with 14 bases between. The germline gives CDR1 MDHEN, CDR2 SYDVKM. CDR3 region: CAITDRLNYGYTF. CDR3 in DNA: TGTGCCATTACGGACAGACTGAACTATGGCTACACCTTC.

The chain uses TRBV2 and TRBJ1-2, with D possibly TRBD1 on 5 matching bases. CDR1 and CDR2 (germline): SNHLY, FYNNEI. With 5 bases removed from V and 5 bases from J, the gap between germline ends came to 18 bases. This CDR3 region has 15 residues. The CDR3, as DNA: TGTGCCAGCAGTACTCACGCGGGGCGTGGGTATGGCTACACCTTC. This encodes CASSTHAGRGYGYTF.

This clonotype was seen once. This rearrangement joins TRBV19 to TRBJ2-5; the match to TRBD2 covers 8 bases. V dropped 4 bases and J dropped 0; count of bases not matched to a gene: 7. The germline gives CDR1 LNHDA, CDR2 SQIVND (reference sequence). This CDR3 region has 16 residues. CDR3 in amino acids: CASSRRAGAHQETQYF. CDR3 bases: TGTGCCAGTAGTAGAAGAGCGGGGGCCCACCAAGAGACCCAGTACTTC.

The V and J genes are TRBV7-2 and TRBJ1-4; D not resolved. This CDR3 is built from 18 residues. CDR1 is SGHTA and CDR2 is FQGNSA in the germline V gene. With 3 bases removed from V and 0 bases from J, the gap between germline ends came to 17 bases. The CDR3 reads CASSFRHSPGATNEKLFF. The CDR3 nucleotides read TGTGCCAGCAGCTTCAGACACTCTCCCGGGGCAACTAATGAAAAACTGTTTTTT.

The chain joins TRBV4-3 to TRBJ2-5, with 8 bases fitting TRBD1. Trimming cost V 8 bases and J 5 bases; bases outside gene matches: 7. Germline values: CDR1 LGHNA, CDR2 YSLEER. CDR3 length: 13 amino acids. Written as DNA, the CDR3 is TGCGCCAGCGGCCGCGACAGGGGTGAGACCCAGTACTTC. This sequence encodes CASGRDRGETQYF.

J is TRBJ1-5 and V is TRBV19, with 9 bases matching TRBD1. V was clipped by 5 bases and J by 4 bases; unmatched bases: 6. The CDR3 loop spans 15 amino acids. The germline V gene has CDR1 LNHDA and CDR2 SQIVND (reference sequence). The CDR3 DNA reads TGTGCCAGTAGTCCCTCTGGGACAGGGAATCAGCCCCAGCATTTT. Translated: CASSPSGTGNQPQHF.

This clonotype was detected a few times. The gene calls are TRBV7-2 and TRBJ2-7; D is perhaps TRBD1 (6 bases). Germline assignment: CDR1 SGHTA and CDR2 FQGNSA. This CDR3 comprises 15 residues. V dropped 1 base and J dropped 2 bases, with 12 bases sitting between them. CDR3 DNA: TGTGCCAGCAGCTTAGAGGTCGCAGGGGCCTACGAGCAGTACTTC. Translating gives CASSLEVAGAYEQYF.

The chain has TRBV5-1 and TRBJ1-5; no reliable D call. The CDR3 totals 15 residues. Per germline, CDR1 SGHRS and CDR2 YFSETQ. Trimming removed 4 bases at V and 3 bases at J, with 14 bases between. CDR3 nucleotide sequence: TGCGCCAGCAGCCCCCGGACGGGCCACAATCAGCCCCAGCATTTT. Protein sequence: CASSPRTGHNQPQHF.

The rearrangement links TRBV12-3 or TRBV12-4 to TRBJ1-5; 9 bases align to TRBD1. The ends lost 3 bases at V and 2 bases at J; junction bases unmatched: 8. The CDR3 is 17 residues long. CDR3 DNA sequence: TGTGCCAGCAGTTTCGGGGACAGGGTTCGAGGCAATCAGCCCCAGCATTTT. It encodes CASSFGDRVRGNQPQHF.

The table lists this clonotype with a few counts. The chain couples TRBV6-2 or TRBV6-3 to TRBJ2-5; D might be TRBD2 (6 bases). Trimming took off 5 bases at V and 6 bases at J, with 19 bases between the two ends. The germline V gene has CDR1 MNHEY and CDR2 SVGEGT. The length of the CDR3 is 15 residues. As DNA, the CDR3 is TGTGCCAGCAGTCCACCGGAGGGGCGCATGAAGACCCAGTACTTC. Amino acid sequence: CASSPPEGRMKTQYF.

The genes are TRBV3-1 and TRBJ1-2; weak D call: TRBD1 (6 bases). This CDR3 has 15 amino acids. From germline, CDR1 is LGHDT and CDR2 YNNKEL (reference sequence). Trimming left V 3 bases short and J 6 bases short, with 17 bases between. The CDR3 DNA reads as TGTGCCAGCAGCCATCGCAGCAGGGGTCCCAATGGCTACACCTTC. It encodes CASSHRSRGPNGYTF.

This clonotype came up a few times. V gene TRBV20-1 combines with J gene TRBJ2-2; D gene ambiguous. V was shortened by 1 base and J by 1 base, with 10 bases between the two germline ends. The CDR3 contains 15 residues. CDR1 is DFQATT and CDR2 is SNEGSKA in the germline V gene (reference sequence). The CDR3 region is CSARVGGGNTGELFF. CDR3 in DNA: TGCAGTGCTAGAGTCGGCGGTGGGAACACCGGGGAGCTGTTTTTT.

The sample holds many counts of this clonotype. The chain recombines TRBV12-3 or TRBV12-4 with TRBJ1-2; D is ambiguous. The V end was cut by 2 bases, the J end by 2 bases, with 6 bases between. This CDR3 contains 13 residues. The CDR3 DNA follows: TGTGCCAGCAGTTTACCCCCAAACTATGGCTACACCTTC. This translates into CASSLPPNYGYTF.

The DNA of the CDR3 is TGTGCCAGCACTAGTCGGCGTTCTGGCTACACCTTC. Its protein product is CASTSRRSGYTF. The chain has TRBV28 and TRBJ1-2, with D unresolved. The CDR3 contains 12 residues. CDR1 and CDR2 (germline): MDHEN, SYDVKM. Trimming pared 7 bases from V and 7 bases from J, leaving 13 bases between.

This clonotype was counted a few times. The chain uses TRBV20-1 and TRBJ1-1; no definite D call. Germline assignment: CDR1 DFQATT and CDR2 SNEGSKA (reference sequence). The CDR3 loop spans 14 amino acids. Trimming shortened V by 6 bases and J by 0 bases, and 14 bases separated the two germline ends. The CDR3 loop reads CSADSPMVNTEAFF. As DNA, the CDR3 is TGCAGTGCGGACTCCCCCATGGTGAACACTGAAGCTTTCTTT.

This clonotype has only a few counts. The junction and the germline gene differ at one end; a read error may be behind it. The CDR3 loop reads CASSLLIAGGPYNEQFF. In nucleotides, the CDR3 is TGCGCCAGCAGCTTGTTGATAGCGGGGGGACCATACAATGAGCAGTTTTTC. This sequence joins TRBV5-1 and TRBJ2-1; TRBD2 agrees at 10 bases. CDR1 and CDR2 (germline): SGHRS, YFSETQ. CDR3 size: 17 residues. Full variable domain (outside the CDR3, taken from reference TRBV5-1 and TRBJ2-1): KAGVTQTPRYLIKTRGQQVTLSCSPISGHRSVSWYQQTPGQGLQFLFEYFSETQRNKGNFPGRFSGRQFSNSRSEMNVSTLELGDSALYLCASSLLIAGGPYNEQFFGPGTRLTVL.